This is a list of T cell receptor beta chains from one sample in a study of beta chain features in type 1 diabetes. Sequencing used immunoSEQ multiplex PCR; TCRdb keeps in-frame clones, though not all of them. The sample carries some 640,000 clones, about an eighth recorded once. The sequenced sample consisted of naive CD4+ T cells from blood. The source is a man between 18 and 35 years old with type 1 diabetes. Each CDR3 is given with its conserved first and last residue. Clone size is not always given. Where it is, it says once, few, many or a class for expanded clones.

- | TRBJ2-4 | TRBV5-4 | CASSPRGILAKNIQYF
few | TRBJ2-1 | TRBV27 | CASGRVINGEQFF
- | TRBJ1-1 | TRBV20-1 | CSARSLLGAFF
few | TRBJ1-3 | TRBV28 | CASSAPRGISGNTIYF
- | TRBJ2-7 | TRBV6-6 | CASSTPGQSSYEQYF
- | TRBJ2-6 | TRBV5-8 | CASSLKQAGGANVLTF
- | TRBJ2-2 | TRBV29-1 | CSGRRGLDTGELFF
few | TRBJ1-2 | TRBV7-9 | CASSLGGAANYGYTF
few | TRBJ2-7 | TRBV28 | CASSLAGTGDSYEQYF
few | TRBJ2-1 | TRBV5-1 | CASSPGEGDNEQFF
- | TRBJ2-5 | TRBV30 | CAWSALETQYF
- | TRBJ2-1 | TRBV15 | CATSRGQSSYNEQFF
- | TRBJ2-7 | TRBV5-4 | CASTFPGTYEQYF
few | TRBJ2-2 | TRBV10-3 | CAAHPGTSDSGELFF
few | TRBJ2-7 | TRBV9 | CASSEPDPPMYEQYF
- | TRBJ1-6 | TRBV5-6 | CASSLRGYSPLHF
- | TRBJ2-6 | TRBV11-1 | CASSLGHPGANVLTF
few | TRBJ2-2 | TRBV25-1 | CASSLTGPTGELFF
few | TRBJ1-1 | TRBV29-1 | CSVGWGEDTEAFF
- | TRBJ2-2 | TRBV19 | CASSSGPQLFF
- | TRBJ1-1 | TRBV7-9 | CASSLRGDTEAFF
few | TRBJ2-7 | TRBV27 | CASSRTGISYEQYF
- | TRBJ2-3 | TRBV23-1 | CASSQANLRARTDTQYF
few | TRBJ2-7 | TRBV5-6 | CASSLKRSEQYF
few | TRBJ2-2 | TRBV20-1 | CSASGTGELFF
few | TRBJ2-3 | TRBV7-3 | CASSFVRDTQYF
few | TRBJ2-3 | TRBV2 | CATGQSTDTQYF
- | TRBJ2-2 | TRBV7-2 | CASSFRGGTLWTGELFF
few | TRBJ1-2 | TRBV29-1 | CSVRWVVDYGYTF
- | TRBJ2-7 | TRBV14 | CASSQAAVFYEQYF
few | TRBJ1-1 | TRBV30 | CAWSVRRGAFF
few | TRBJ1-2 | TRBV30 | CAWSGPPYGYTF
few | TRBJ2-3 | TRBV28 | CATSTSGIPHKQYF
- | TRBJ1-6 | TRBV7-8 | CASSSNRVTGSPLHF
few | TRBJ2-3 | TRBV30 | CAWSVGGDTQYF
- | TRBJ1-1 | TRBV7-9 | CASSSPGGGTEAFF
few | TRBJ2-5 | TRBV29-1 | CSLGLGETQYF
- | TRBJ2-3 | TRBV7-8 | CASSFSGLAGNTDTQYF
few | TRBJ1-5 | TRBV29-1 | CSVTDGNSNQPQHF
- | TRBJ1-6 | TRBV6-5 | CASQAGMTYNSPLHF
few | TRBJ2-7 | TRBV5-1 | CASRDRSGNYEQYF
once | TRBJ1-2 | TRBV4-2 | CASSQPGQQNYGYTF
few | TRBJ2-2 | TRBV7-2 | CASSLSTFTGELFF
- | TRBJ1-1 | TRBV18 | CASSPGGPNEAFF
- | TRBJ2-1 | TRBV7-2 | CASSLRQANEQFF
few | TRBJ2-1 | TRBV7-2 | CASSLQAGGNNEQFF
few | TRBJ2-7 | TRBV7-2 | CASSPFRAGGSTYEQYF
- | TRBJ1-2 | TRBV7-2 | CASSSGRSLNYGYTF